This T cell receptor beta chain was sequenced during a study of blood T cells in healthy people across ages. Germline values: CDR1 SGHVS, CDR2 FNYEAQ. Trimming cost V 2 bases and J 1 base, with 13 bases left between them. The CDR3 has 16 amino acids. For this clonotype: Its target is unknown.

Primers used in a second PCR of about 7 to 11 cycles were a sample-barcoded 5' primer and a J-beta primer mix. Each cDNA was tagged by a template-switch adaptor containing 12 random nucleotides. MiXCR, applied by TCRdb to the 5' RACE reads, yields one record per CDR3 protein. Among about 760,000 distinct CDR3 sequences listed, more than 50% were seen once. Notes on the study in general: Strong correlation linked observed beta diversity and percent naive T cells. Versus aged donors, long-lived donors had higher diversity and more naive CD4+ cells.

Each sample yielded at least 6 million isolated PBMCs. The source of this sequence is a man aged 40-49 years in good health. The chain has TRBV7-6 and TRBJ2-3; D is perhaps TRBD2 (5 bases). The sequenced material came from blood. The CDR3 protein is CASSLFSSRGTDTQYF. The DNA for the CDR3 is TGTGCCAGCAGCTTATTCAGTTCGAGGGGCACAGATACGCAGTATTTT.